Listed below are T cell receptor beta chains from one sample, sequenced in a study of CD4 T cells in relation to SARS-CoV-2 and coronaviruses. What these receptors recognize is not known. Measured with immunoSEQ multiplex PCR; TCRdb has only the in-frame clones, and not every one. This table holds approximately 16,000 clones, 65% to 85% found once. The sequencing input was CD4+ T cells from PBMCs, cultured in vitro. The receptors stem from a human donor in good health. The CDR3 runs from the conserved cysteine through the conserved F or W. The D gene is left open where the match is weak. Clone size appears in some rows only: once, few, many, or a class for an expanded clone.

j_call	clone_size	d_call	v_call	cdr3_nt	cdr3_aa
TRBJ1-2	NA	NA	TRBV6-2/TRBV6-3	TGTGCCAGCAGTTACGGGGGTATCGTTAACTATGGCTACACCTTC	CASSYGGIVNYGYTF
TRBJ2-1	NA	NA	TRBV10-3	TGTGCCATCCAGGGGGGAGCCTACAATGAGCAGTTCTTC	CAIQGGAYNEQFF
TRBJ2-1	once	TRBD2	TRBV6-1	TGTGCCAGCAGTGAGGGACTAGCCTTATACAATGAGCAGTTCTTC	CASSEGLALYNEQFF
TRBJ2-6	NA	NA	TRBV19	TGTGCCAGTAGTCTCGTGATGGGCTCTGGGGCCAACGTCCTGACTTTC	CASSLVMGSGANVLTF
TRBJ1-1	few	TRBD1	TRBV6-5	TGTGCCAGCAAGGACAGGCTACCGAACACTGAAGCTTTCTTT	CASKDRLPNTEAFF
TRBJ1-2	NA	NA	TRBV24-1	TGTGCCACCAGTGACATCACAGAGTATGGCTACACCTTC	CATSDITEYGYTF
TRBJ2-6	NA	NA	TRBV9	TGTGCCAGCAGCGTGTCGGACAGACGCTCTGGGGCCAACGTCCTGACTTTC	CASSVSDRRSGANVLTF
TRBJ1-5	NA	TRBD1	TRBV27	TGTGCCAGCAATGAGGACCGGGACAGGGTTTCTTGGCAGCCCCAGCATTTT	CASNEDRDRVSWQPQHF
TRBJ1-1	NA	NA	TRBV30	TGTGCCTCGGACAGACCGAACACTGAAGCTTTCTTT	CASDRPNTEAFF
TRBJ2-2	few	TRBD1	TRBV10-3	TGTGCCATCAGTGACCCCGGGACAGGGATGGACGGGGAGCTGTTTTTT	CAISDPGTGMDGELFF
TRBJ1-4	NA	NA	TRBV10-3	TGTGCCATCAGGGGAACTCAGGAAAGCGAAAAACTGTTTTTT	CAIRGTQESEKLFF
TRBJ1-2	NA	NA	TRBV3-1/TRBV3-2	TGTGCCAGCAGCCAAGATGAGCAGACCACCAGGGGCTACACCTTC	CASSQDEQTTRGYTF
TRBJ1-5	NA	TRBD1	TRBV19	TGTGCCAGTAGTATATCGGAGGGGGCAAGTCAGCCCCAGCATTTT	CASSISEGASQPQHF
TRBJ2-1	NA	TRBD1	TRBV11-3	TGTGCCAGCAGCTTCGGGACAGGGACCTACAATGAGCAGTTCTTC	CASSFGTGTYNEQFF
TRBJ2-1	NA	NA	TRBV11-2	TGTGCCAGCAGCCCCAGCGGAGAGCTTTACAATGAGCAGTTCTTC	CASSPSGELYNEQFF
TRBJ2-5	few	NA	TRBV5-8	TGTGCCAGCAGCTTCTTTCCGGCAGGGCCGTACCAAGAGACCCAGTACTTC	CASSFFPAGPYQETQYF
TRBJ2-7	NA	NA	TRBV19	TGTGCCAGTAAGAGGGCGGCTAGCGAGCCATCTGAGCAGTACTTC	CASKRAASEPSEQYF
TRBJ1-5	once	TRBD1	TRBV7-8	TGTGCCAGCAGCCCTTCGGGACAGCTTAATCAGCCCCAGCATTTT	CASSPSGQLNQPQHF
TRBJ2-5	NA	NA	TRBV15	TGTGCCACCAGCCGCCCCGGGGAGACCCAGTACTTC	CATSRPGETQYF
TRBJ2-5	NA	TRBD1	TRBV10-3	TGTGCCATCAGTAGCGAGACAGGGACCCAAGAGACCCAGTACTTC	CAISSETGTQETQYF
TRBJ2-7	NA	TRBD1	TRBV10-2	TGCGCCAGCAGTGGGGGACAGGGGGCCTACGAGCAGTACTTC	CASSGGQGAYEQYF
TRBJ1-2	NA	NA	TRBV9	TGTGCCAGCTCGTCCCAGTCGAATGGCTACACCTTC	CASSSQSNGYTF
TRBJ1-1	NA	NA	TRBV12-3/TRBV12-4	TGTGCCAGCAGTTTTTCGGGGAGCCCTGAAGCTTTCTTT	CASSFSGSPEAFF
TRBJ1-5	NA	NA	TRBV12-3/TRBV12-4	TGTGCCAGCAGTTTACAGTATCAGCCCCAGCATTTT	CASSLQYQPQHF
TRBJ1-5	NA	NA	TRBV3-1/TRBV3-2	TGTGCCAGCAGCCAGGACACTGATCAGCCCCAGCATTTT	CASSQDTDQPQHF
TRBJ2-5	NA	NA	TRBV11-2	TGTGCCAGCAGCTTTAATTCCGCCCCACGGCAAGAGACCCAGTACTTC	CASSFNSAPRQETQYF
TRBJ2-2	NA	NA	TRBV12-5	TGTGCTAGTGGCCGGTCACCAGACGGAGAACTGAACACCGGGGAGCTGTTTTTT	CASGRSPDGELNTGELFF
TRBJ2-1	NA	TRBD1	TRBV24-1	TGTGCCACCAGTGATTCCCGGGACAGTGACAATGAGCAGTTCTTC	CATSDSRDSDNEQFF
TRBJ1-4	once	NA	TRBV14	TGTGCCAGCAGCCCGTGGGGTTTTGAAAAACTGTTTTTT	CASSPWGFEKLFF
TRBJ1-3	NA	NA	TRBV7-9	TGTGCCAGCAGCGCCGTCAGGGAGACTCCTGGAAACACCATATATTTT	CASSAVRETPGNTIYF
TRBJ2-3	NA	NA	TRBV21-1	TGTGCCAGCAGCACTGCGGGAACAGATACGCAGTATTTT	CASSTAGTDTQYF
TRBJ2-3	once	TRBD1	TRBV7-3	TGTGCCAGCAGCTACAGGGGCAGCACAGATACGCAGTATTTT	CASSYRGSTDTQYF
TRBJ1-1	medium-sized	NA	TRBV18	TGTGCCAGCTCACCAAAAACCCCGTGGATGGGCACTGAAGCTTTCTTT	CASSPKTPWMGTEAFF
TRBJ2-1	NA	NA	TRBV20-1	TGCAGTGCTAGTAGCGGTTCATACAATGAGCAGTTCTTC	CSASSGSYNEQFF
TRBJ2-3	NA	NA	TRBV24-1	TGTGCCACCGAAAACACAGATACGCAGTATTTT	CATENTDTQYF
TRBJ2-1	NA	NA	TRBV24-1	TGTGCCACCAGACGGACAGGGAGGGACAATGAGCAGTTCTTC	CATRRTGRDNEQFF
TRBJ2-1	NA	TRBD2	TRBV24-1	TGTGCCACCAGTGATAGGCGGGAGGGCCTAGATGAGCAGTTCTTC	CATSDRREGLDEQFF
TRBJ2-7	NA	NA	TRBV30	TGTGCCTGGAGTCCCTTAACCCAGGGGCGGTACGAGCAGTACTTC	CAWSPLTQGRYEQYF
TRBJ1-4	NA	TRBD1	TRBV30	TGTGCCTGGAGCAGGGACAGCACAACTAATGAAAAACTGTTTTTT	CAWSRDSTTNEKLFF
TRBJ1-5	NA	NA	TRBV30	TGTGCCTGGAGTGTACAGCGGTGGGAGCCCCAGCATTTT	CAWSVQRWEPQHF
TRBJ2-2	NA	TRBD2	TRBV7-9	TGTGCCAGCAGACTAGCGGGAGACACCGGGGAGCTGTTTTTT	CASRLAGDTGELFF
TRBJ2-1	NA	NA	TRBV19	TGTGCCAGTAGTAAACATGCGCTCCTGAGCTCCTACAATGAGCAGTTCTTC	CASSKHALLSSYNEQFF
TRBJ2-6	NA	TRBD2	TRBV3-1/TRBV3-2	TGTGCCAGCAGCCGCACGCGGGGGAGTGGGGCCAACGTCCTGACTTTC	CASSRTRGSGANVLTF
TRBJ1-1	NA	NA	TRBV13	TGTGCCAGCAGCCTACGGAAGAACACTGAAGCTTTCTTT	CASSLRKNTEAFF